These 24 T cell receptor beta chains were sequenced from one sample in a study of cytomegalovirus exposure and HLA in healthy donors (dated by TCRdb to about 2017). Libraries were prepared through the immunoSEQ multiplex PCR assay. The multiplex PCR relied on a mix of 60 forward primers for TCR Vbeta segments and 13 reverse primers for TCR Jbeta segments. The source is immuneACCESS, and TCRdb retained only in-frame sequences with V and J called. Part of the clones is not carried over; for the studies checked, unresolved V genes explain less than half of this, and the remainder is unexplained. Here the sample has over 20,000 clones; 70% occur a single time. 4.4% of the sample is taken by the ten largest. Sequencing was carried out using PBMCs. The receptor set was obtained from a woman in her 50s in good health and CMV-seronegative.

This clone showed up just once. V is TRBV1 and J is TRBJ2-1; no check of the table's D call, TRBD2, against the DNA was made. TRBV1 is a listed pseudogene. This CDR3 spans 17 amino acids. Written as DNA, the CDR3 is TGCACCAGCAGCCTGGCCACCGGGACTAGCGGGGGCTATGAGCAGTTCTTC. It is translated as CTSSLATGTSGGYEQFF.

This chain uses TRBV25-1 with TRBJ1-1, with 8 bases aligning to TRBD1. The CDR3 is 14 amino acids. Germline values: CDR1 MGHDK, CDR2 SYGVNS. Trimming removed 5 bases from V and 7 bases from J; junction bases left unmatched: 9. The CDR3 DNA reads TGTGCCAGCAGTCCCTCCAGGGGGCTAAATGAAGCTTTCTTT. Amino acids: CASSPSRGLNEAFF. The variable domain in full, completed from reference TRBV25-1 and TRBJ1-1, reads EADIYQTPRYLVIGTGKKITLECSQTMGHDKMYWYQQDPGMELHLIHYSYGVNSTEKGDLSSESTVSRIRTEHFPLTLESARPSHTSQYLCASSPSRGLNEAFFGQGTRLTVV.

V is TRBV9 and J is TRBJ1-3, with no clear D. This CDR3 has 13 amino acids. V lost 0 bases to trimming and J lost 4 bases, with 5 bases between them. Per germline, CDR1 SGDLS and CDR2 YYNGEE. The CDR3 reads CASSVARGNTIYF. CDR3 nucleotide sequence: TGTGCCAGCAGCGTAGCTCGGGGAAACACCATATATTTT.

CDR3 amino acids: CASSGQGFVGYTF. In DNA, the CDR3 is TGTGCCAGCAGCGGACAGGGATTCGTTGGCTACACCTTC. The V and J genes are TRBV6-5 and TRBJ1-2, with 8 nucleotides matching TRBD1. The CDR3 runs 13 residues. The germline gives CDR1 MNHEY, CDR2 SVGAGI. V shed 6 bases and J 7 bases; nucleotides not matched to a gene: 7.

The chain combines TRBV5-4 with TRBJ1-5, with D unresolved. The CDR3 spans 14 residues. Germline V lookup: CDR1 SGHNT, CDR2 YYREEE (reference sequence). V lost 0 bases and J 7 bases, leaving 11 bases between the germline ends. CDR3 nucleotide sequence: TGTGCCAGCAGCTTGGATCCGGGTGACCAGCCCCAGCATTTT. Its protein is CASSLDPGDQPQHF.

The genes are TRBV6-1 and TRBJ1-2, with D unresolved. Germline V CDR1 and CDR2: MNHNS, SASEGT. The CDR3 is 15 amino acids. V was pared by 3 bases and J by 7 bases, with 18 bases between. CDR3 amino acids: CASSESRGGIGGYTF. CDR3 in DNA: TGTGCCAGCAGTGAGAGCCGGGGTGGGATTGGTGGCTACACCTTC.

This rearrangement joins TRBV18 to TRBJ1-5; possibly TRBD1 for D (5 bases). Trimming shortened V by 2 bases and J by 7 bases, and 15 bases separated the two germline ends. The germline V gene has CDR1 KGHSH and CDR2 LQKENI. This CDR3 contains 15 residues. CDR3 DNA sequence: TGTGCCAGCTCACCATCGGCAGGGTTTGGACAGCCCCAGCATTTT. This translates into CASSPSAGFGQPQHF.

V gene TRBV28 combines with J gene TRBJ2-7; 7 nucleotides align to TRBD1. The CDR3 covers 12 residues. Trimming took 7 bases from V and 3 from J; bases not matched to a gene: 3. CDR1 is MDHEN and CDR2 is SYDVKM in the germline V gene. CDR3 amino acids: CASKGQIYEQYF. As DNA, the CDR3 is TGTGCCAGCAAGGGACAGATCTACGAGCAGTACTTC.

This rearrangement joins TRBV29-1 to TRBJ1-1, with D tentatively TRBD1 (6 bases). The CDR3 length is 12 residues. Germline V gene data show CDR1 as SQVTM and CDR2 as ANQGSEA. V dropped 7 bases and J dropped 5 bases, with 14 bases sitting between them. The CDR3 coding sequence is TGCAGCGCCGAATCAGGGGATACTGAAGCTTTCTTT. Protein: CSAESGDTEAFF.

This clone was counted only a few times. V gene TRBV29-1 combines with J gene TRBJ2-1, with a tentative D call TRBD1 (6 bases). With 7 bases removed from V and 7 bases from J, the gap between germline ends came to 17 bases. The CDR3 has 13 residues. Per germline, CDR1 SQVTM and CDR2 ANQGSEA. The CDR3 loop reads CSGGKQGWNEQFF. The CDR3 DNA is TGCAGCGGTGGGAAACAGGGTTGGAATGAGCAGTTCTTC.

This clone was picked up a small number of times. This chain joins TRBV6-1 and TRBJ1-1; D remains ambiguous. CDR1 MNHNS and CDR2 SASEGT come from the germline V gene. The V end was cut by 3 bases, the J end by 7 bases, with 6 bases between. The CDR3 has 11 amino acids. In nucleotides, the CDR3 is TGTGCCAGCAGTGACGGCGGTGAAGCTTTCTTT. Encoded protein: CASSDGGEAFF.

The chain has TRBV29-1 and TRBJ1-1, with 7 bases lining up with TRBD1. Trimming took 7 bases from V and 8 from J; bases not matched to a gene: 7. The CDR3 covers 11 residues. Germline-derived CDR1 and CDR2 are SQVTM and ANQGSEA. This CDR3 is CSARQGGEAFF. In DNA, the CDR3 is TGCAGCGCTAGACAGGGAGGAGAAGCTTTCTTT.

About this clone: A read error may produce the germline difference seen at one junction end. The chain has TRBV5-1 and TRBJ2-5, with D uncertain. Germline V lookup: CDR1 SGHRS, CDR2 YFSETQ. The CDR3 totals 11 residues. CDR3 region: CASNLAGTQYF. Written as DNA, the CDR3 is TGCGCCAGCAACTTGGCCGGGACCCAGTACTTC.

The chain couples TRBV5-1 to TRBJ1-1; 9 bases map to TRBD1. This CDR3 has 14 residues. Germline CDR1 SGHRS, CDR2 YFSETQ. Trimming took 7 bases from V and 0 from J; bases not matched to a gene: 4. CDR3 in DNA: TGCGCCAGCGGACAGGGGAACATGAACACTGAAGCTTTCTTT. As protein: CASGQGNMNTEAFF. Based on the CDR3 plus reference TRBV5-1 and TRBJ1-1, the full variable domain is KAGVTQTPRYLIKTRGQQVTLSCSPISGHRSVSWYQQTPGQGLQFLFEYFSETQRNKGNFPGRFSGRQFSNSRSEMNVSTLELGDSALYLCASGQGNMNTEAFFGQGTRLTVV.

The genes are TRBV6-6 and TRBJ2-4; 11 bases map to TRBD2. V lost 5 bases, J lost 5 bases, and 8 bases stayed unmatched. This CDR3 comprises 16 residues. Germline values: CDR1 MNHNY, CDR2 SVGAGI (reference sequence). CDR3: CASSRGPGLAENIQYF. DNA for the CDR3: TGTGCCAGCAGTCGAGGACCGGGACTAGCGGAAAACATTCAGTACTTC.

The chain joins TRBV7-7 to TRBJ2-5, with TRBD1 as a possible D gene (5 bases). There are 11 residues in the CDR3. Germline CDR1 is SSHAT and CDR2 is FNYEAQ (reference sequence). This CDR3 is CAVTGGETQYF. The CDR3 nucleotides read TGTGCTGTAACAGGTGGAGAGACCCAGTACTTC.

The DNA of the CDR3 is TGTGCCAGCAGCCCCTTCTTAAATCAGCCCCAGCATTTT. It is translated as CASSPFLNQPQHF. The chain carries TRBV7-2 and TRBJ1-5, with no clear D. CDR3 length: 13 amino acids. V was pared by 5 bases and J by 4 bases, with 9 bases between. Germline V gene lookup returns CDR1 SGHTA and CDR2 FQGNSA.

The chain has TRBV6-1 and TRBJ1-4; D is possibly TRBD1 (5 bases). The CDR3 is made up of 15 amino acids. With 4 bases removed from V and 9 bases from J, the gap between germline ends came to 18 bases. CDR1 is MNHNS and CDR2 is SASEGT in the germline V gene. The CDR3 reads CASSAADSLMKKLFF. The CDR3, as DNA: TGTGCCAGCAGTGCCGCTGACAGCTTAATGAAAAAACTGTTTTTT.

The chain couples TRBV29-1 to TRBJ2-3, with 8 bases aligning to TRBD1. In germline, CDR1 is SQVTM, CDR2 ANQGSEA. The CDR3 sequence is 14 residues long. The ends lost 4 bases at V and 0 bases at J; junction bases unmatched: 3. Here the CDR3 DNA reads TGCAGCGTTGCCGACAGGGGTAGCACAGATACGCAGTATTTT. It encodes CSVADRGSTDTQYF.

The genes are TRBV6-1 and TRBJ2-1; 7 nucleotides line up with TRBD1. Germline-derived CDR1 and CDR2 are MNHNS and SASEGT. The ends lost 7 bases at V and 7 bases at J; junction bases unmatched: 10. The CDR3 is 14 amino acids. CDR3 DNA sequence: TGTGCCAGCACCGAAGGGACAGTAGGTAATGAGCAGTTCTTC. This translates into CASTEGTVGNEQFF.

CDR3 sequence: CSVQEGYNSPLHF. The CDR3 coding sequence is TGCAGCGTTCAGGAGGGCTATAATTCACCCCTCCACTTT. V and J are TRBV29-1 and TRBJ1-6, with D uncertain. V lost 5 bases and J lost 3, with 8 bases in between. The CDR3 totals 13 residues. Per germline, CDR1 SQVTM and CDR2 ANQGSEA.

This sequence joins TRBV6-4 and TRBJ2-7; 7 nucleotides align to TRBD1. V shed 7 bases, J shed 2 bases, and the junction held 11 bases outside the gene matches. Germline V gene data show CDR1 as MRHNA and CDR2 as SNTAGT. This CDR3 comprises 15 residues. The CDR3 coding sequence is TGTGCCAGCAAAAAGCTGGACAGGACAACCTACGAGCAGTACTTC. Translating gives CASKKLDRTTYEQYF.

V and J are TRBV5-1 and TRBJ2-2, with a weak D call TRBD1 (6 bases). The V gene's germline CDR1 is SGHRS and CDR2 YFSETQ. V gave up 6 bases and J gave up 4 bases, with 16 bases separating them. The CDR3 has 15 residues. The CDR3 loop reads CASNPVGGFTGELFF. For the CDR3, the DNA is TGCGCCAGCAATCCAGTAGGGGGATTCACCGGGGAGCTGTTTTTT.

The CDR3 DNA reads TGCGCCAGCCTCGGACAGAACACCGGGGAGCTGTTTTTT. It codes for CASLGQNTGELFF. V gene TRBV5-1 combines with J gene TRBJ2-2, with a tentative D call TRBD1 (5 bases). Trimming removed 7 bases at V and 1 base at J, with 8 bases between. Germline V gives CDR1 SGHRS, CDR2 YFSETQ. The CDR3 is made up of 13 amino acids.